This T cell receptor beta chain derives from a study of T cell repertoires in cytomegalovirus infection. The wider study: HLA-B-restricted CMV epitopes that are well studied were used alongside recently identified HLA-C-restricted ones. Evidence of both CMV infection and a matching HLA type came from public TCR beta signatures.

This clonotype was detected a few times. The antigen is undetermined. TCRdb passed the reads through MiXCR, listing each CDR3 protein once. This table holds some 800,000 distinct CDR3 sequences, 32% found once. General study findings and limits: HLA-C-restricted TCR beta clonotypes specific for CMV led the ex vivo response.

This TCR derives from a human donor in good health (CMV status not recorded). Some clones in this sample may be carry-over from other donors' samples. Sequenced here: cultured CD8+ T cells from PBMCs, sampled from culture after CMV antigen stimulation.

Here the CDR3 DNA reads TGTGCCAGCAGGTCAGGGGTGCGATATGGCTACACCTTC. It is translated as CASRSGVRYGYTF. V is TRBV5-6 and J is TRBJ1-2; perhaps TRBD1 as D (6 bases). CDR3 length equals 13 residues. The germline gives CDR1 SGHDT, CDR2 YYEEEE. Deletions cut 5 bases from V and 5 bases from J, with 13 bases between.